The 16 T cell receptor beta chains listed next were all sequenced from one sample in a study of T-cell memory formation after mild COVID-19. MiXCR, applied by TCRdb to the 5' RACE reads, yields one record per CDR3 protein. The table includes a few hundred thousand distinct CDR3 sequences, under 25% detected once. Sequencing input: PBMCs or a T cell subset sorted from them (not recorded which). The receptors come from an adult woman who had mild COVID-19 (a few samples of this study predate the infection). Cell type and time point are not known.

This clonotype was detected ten times or more. This chain uses TRBV4-2 with TRBJ2-1; tentatively, D is TRBD1 or TRBD2 (6 bases each). The germline V gene encodes CDR1 LGHNA and CDR2 YNFKEQ. The germline V and J ends were trimmed by 0 bases and 1 base, with 13 bases remaining between them. This CDR3 has 17 residues. The CDR3 region is CASSQDTTGGSYNEQFF. In nucleotides, the CDR3 is TGTGCCAGCAGCCAAGATACGACAGGAGGGTCCTACAATGAGCAGTTCTTC.

CDR3 sequence reads: CAISEGQTSTDTQYF. In DNA, the CDR3 is TGTGCCATCAGTGAAGGACAGACGTCCACAGATACGCAGTATTTT. The chain joins TRBV10-3 to TRBJ2-3; D possibly corresponds to TRBD1 (6 bases). CDR1 and CDR2 (germline): ENHRY, SYGVKD. V gave up 3 bases and J gave up 2 bases, with 12 bases separating them. The CDR3 is 15 amino acids.

This clonotype was counted only a few times. V is TRBV5-1 and J is TRBJ2-7; 8 nucleotides match TRBD1. CDR1 is SGHRS and CDR2 is YFSETQ in the germline V gene. V gave up 4 bases and J gave up 5 bases; unmatched junction bases: 8. This CDR3 region has 14 residues. Here the CDR3 reads CASSQRTGTDEQYF. Written as DNA, the CDR3 is TGCGCCAGCAGCCAGAGGACAGGGACGGACGAGCAGTACTTC.

V usage is TRBV6-5 and J usage is TRBJ2-1; 10 bases align to TRBD1. With V trimmed by 6 bases and J by 14 bases, 13 bases remained unmatched. CDR3 size: 14 residues. Germline CDR1 is MNHEY and CDR2 is SVGAGI. CDR3 region: CASRRGTGALMEFF. CDR3 coding DNA: TGTGCCAGCAGACGGGGGACAGGGGCTTTGATGGAGTTCTTC.

This chain links TRBV7-3 with TRBJ2-7, with D perhaps matching TRBD1 (5 bases). Deletions cut 2 bases from V and 3 bases from J, with 8 bases between. The CDR3 extends over 13 amino acids. The germline CDR1 and CDR2 sequences are SGHTA and FQGTGA. CDR3 DNA: TGTGCCAGCAGCTTATTTCAGGGCTACGAGCAGTACTTC. Translated: CASSLFQGYEQYF. The variable domain in full, completed from reference TRBV7-3 and TRBJ2-7, reads GAGVSQTPSNKVTEKGKYVELRCDPISGHTALYWYRQSLGQGPEFLIYFQGTGAADDSGLPNDRFFAVRPEGSVSTLKIQRTERGDSAVYLCASSLFQGYEQYFGPGTRLTVT.

This clonotype occurred a few times. The V and J genes are TRBV6-1 and TRBJ1-5; no clear D gene. CDR3 length: 15 amino acids. Germline V gene lookup returns CDR1 MNHNS and CDR2 SASEGT. V was clipped by 6 bases and J by 9 bases, with 21 bases between them. CDR3 amino acids: CASRLPPAPEGPQHF. The DNA of the CDR3 is TGTGCCAGCAGGTTACCTCCGGCACCCGAGGGGCCCCAGCATTTT.

A few counts support this clonotype. The V and J genes are TRBV5-1 and TRBJ1-2; D is perhaps TRBD1 (6 bases). Deletions cut 2 bases from V and 6 bases from J, with 14 bases between. The germline V gene has CDR1 SGHRS and CDR2 YFSETQ. The CDR3 totals 14 residues. Here the CDR3 reads CASSLMPGDNGYTF. The CDR3 coding sequence is TGCGCCAGCAGCTTAATGCCAGGGGATAATGGCTACACCTTC. Together with reference TRBV5-1 and TRBJ1-2, the CDR3 gives the full variable domain: KAGVTQTPRYLIKTRGQQVTLSCSPISGHRSVSWYQQTPGQGLQFLFEYFSETQRNKGNFPGRFSGRQFSNSRSEMNVSTLELGDSALYLCASSLMPGDNGYTFGSGTRLTVV.

This rearrangement joins TRBV6-1 to TRBJ2-7; D tentatively reads TRBD1 or TRBD2 (7 bases each). The CDR3 has 16 residues. The germline V and J ends were trimmed by 6 bases and 0 bases, with 18 bases remaining between them. Germline CDR1 and CDR2: MNHNS and SASEGT. The CDR3 nucleotides are TGTGCCAGCAGACTAGCGTACAGGGGTAGCTCCTACGAGCAGTACTTC. Its translation: CASRLAYRGSSYEQYF.

The chain is built from TRBV6-5 and TRBJ2-5; 8 bases align to TRBD2. Germline V gene sequence: CDR1 MNHEY, CDR2 SVGAGI. With V trimmed by 5 bases and J by 5 bases, 4 bases remained unmatched. The CDR3 runs 13 residues. Here the CDR3 reads CASSPSGLETQYF. The CDR3 DNA sequence: TGTGCCAGCAGTCCTAGCGGGCTCGAGACCCAGTACTTC.

This clonotype has only a few counts. The V gene is TRBV25-1, the J gene TRBJ1-1, with 7 nucleotides matching TRBD1. Germline V gene lookup returns CDR1 MGHDK and CDR2 SYGVNS. Trimming removed 0 bases from V and 6 bases from J; junction bases left unmatched: 10. The CDR3 consists of 16 residues. CDR3 loop: CASSEYRLTGFPEAFF. CDR3 DNA sequence: TGTGCCAGCAGTGAATATCGGCTGACAGGGTTCCCTGAAGCTTTCTTT. The whole variable domain, filled in from reference TRBV25-1 and TRBJ1-1, reads EADIYQTPRYLVIGTGKKITLECSQTMGHDKMYWYQQDPGMELHLIHYSYGVNSTEKGDLSSESTVSRIRTEHFPLTLESARPSHTSQYLCASSEYRLTGFPEAFFGQGTRLTVV.

This clonotype occurred a few times. V and J are TRBV2 and TRBJ2-7; no clear D. Trimming took off 0 bases at V and 2 bases at J, with 8 bases between the two ends. Germline CDR1 reads SNHLY; CDR2 reads FYNNEI. This CDR3 has 14 amino acids. The CDR3 sequence: CASSEASPAYEQYF. The CDR3 DNA reads as TGTGCCAGCAGTGAAGCATCGCCAGCCTACGAGCAGTACTTC.

The V and J genes are TRBV21-1 and TRBJ1-6. TRBV21-1 has pseudogene status. This CDR3 region has 17 residues. The chain's CDR3 is CASSKEDRSSYNSPLHF. CDR3 coding DNA: TGTGCCAGCAGCAAAGAAGATAGAAGCTCCTATAATTCACCCCTCCACTTT.

The CDR3: CSVDGQGSTPEAFF. The DNA of the CDR3 is TGCAGCGTTGATGGGCAGGGCTCTACCCCTGAAGCTTTCTTT. The V and J genes are TRBV29-1 and TRBJ1-1; D is possibly TRBD1 (5 bases). This CDR3 is built from 14 residues. V was pared by 3 bases and J by 6 bases, with 17 bases between. Germline V CDR1 and CDR2: SQVTM, ANQGSEA.

This chain connects TRBV12-3 or TRBV12-4 to TRBJ2-7; TRBD1 or TRBD2 may be the D gene (5 bases each). The CDR3 is made up of 14 amino acids. Trimming removed 5 bases from V and 0 bases from J, with 11 bases in between. As DNA, the CDR3 is TGTGCCAGCAGTCAGGGACCGACCTCCTACGAGCAGTACTTC. This encodes CASSQGPTSYEQYF.

This clonotype has only a few counts. The V call is TRBV20-1, the J call TRBJ2-5, with 10 bases that match TRBD2. The J segment lost 5 bases and the V segment lost 3 bases, leaving 9 bases of the junction unmatched. The CDR3 length is 15 residues. Germline V gene data show CDR1 as DFQATT and CDR2 as SNEGSKA (reference sequence). Written as DNA, the CDR3 is TGCAGTGCTAGTAGCCTAGCGGGGGAGGGGGAGACCCAGTACTTC. Protein product: CSASSLAGEGETQYF.

V and J are TRBV9 and TRBJ1-2; D remains ambiguous. The CDR3 totals 12 residues. The germline V gene encodes CDR1 SGDLS and CDR2 YYNGEE. Trimming left V 5 bases short and J 4 bases short, with 9 bases between. CDR3 DNA sequence: TGTGCCAGCAGAGACGACATCTATGGCTACACCTTC. Protein product: CASRDDIYGYTF.